This T cell receptor beta chain was sequenced in a study of T-cell reconstitution after alpha-beta-depleted transplantation in children. Points from the study as a whole: Several hundred rapidly expanded clones from non-depleted graft cells reportedly supplied alpha-beta T cells about two months post-transplant. The authors attributed T-cell counts and diversity one year after transplant mostly to newly produced T cells. The origin of high day-60 TCRbeta diversity in some patients lay in surviving recipient T cells and thymic progenitors.

Losses at the gene ends were 2 bases for V and 8 bases for J; bases not matched to a gene: 11. The V gene's germline CDR1 is SNHLY and CDR2 FYNNEI. The CDR3 runs 17 residues. This sample's TCRbeta library carried unique molecular identifier barcodes. One entry per CDR3 protein, called by TCRdb with MiXCR from the PCR reads. Here the sample spans more than 400,000 distinct CDR3 sequences, roughly 43% being singletons. As to this clonotype: Its target is unknown.

The receptor's source is a girl aged 2 to 9 with aplastic anemia, due to receive a stem cell transplant. The gene calls are TRBV2 and TRBJ2-1; 11 nucleotides align to TRBD2. Sequences were derived from PBMCs, sampled before TCRalphabeta/CD19-depleted stem cell transplant. CDR3 nucleotide sequence: TGTGCCAGCAGTGAAAGGACTAGCGGGCCCCCCCCCGATGAGCAGTTCTTC. Translating it yields CASSERTSGPPPDEQFF.